Each of the 5 T cell receptor beta chains below was sequenced from the same sample in a study of T cells in Graves' hyperthyroidism and ophthalmopathy (dated by TCRdb to between 2019 and 2020). The library was built by means of multiplex PCR. Sequenced on an Illumina HiSeq 2000. TCR beta CDR3 regions were amplified from RNA transcripts. For the first round of RT-PCR on the TCR CDR3, the HTBI primer set was used together with the Qiagen OneStep RT-PCR kit. Starting from the raw public reads, TCRdb applied fastp trimming at Q25, assembled clones with MiXCR and retained in-frame beta chains. Merged by CDR3 protein, the rows form single entries marked with the most common genes and DNA. In all, the sample holds over 450,000 distinct CDR3 sequences, and approximately 17% of those were seen once. The ten biggest clones cover approximately 16% of the sample. Sequencing input: blood. Receptor source: a woman aged 18-35 years with Graves' ophthalmopathy.

Of note for this clonotype: It may be a read error: a sequence one base away is much more abundant. This rearrangement joins TRBV7-9 to TRBJ2-7, with D perhaps matching TRBD1 or TRBD2 (7 bases each). Germline assignment: CDR1 SEHNR and CDR2 FQNEAQ (reference sequence). V lost 3 bases to trimming and J lost 6 bases, with 15 bases between them. This CDR3 is 14 amino acids long. This CDR3 reads CASSLESGTAEQYF. For the CDR3, the DNA is TGTGCCAGCAGCTTGGAGAGCGGGACAGCCGAGCAGTACTTC.

At least ten counts were recorded for this clonotype. The V call is TRBV20-1, the J call TRBJ1-1; D gene uncertain. The CDR3 runs 13 residues. V dropped 0 bases and J dropped 1 base, with 6 bases sitting between them. Germline assignment: CDR1 DFQATT and CDR2 SNEGSKA (reference sequence). The CDR3 reads CSAREGWNTEAFF. In nucleotides, the CDR3 is TGCAGTGCTAGAGAGGGGTGGAACACTGAAGCTTTCTTT.

This clonotype occurred many times. V is TRBV2 and J is TRBJ1-1; tentative D call: TRBD1 (5 bases). Trimming pared 4 bases from V and 6 bases from J, leaving 6 bases between. CDR1 is SNHLY, CDR2 FYNNEI, per germline. The CDR3 extends over 11 amino acids. CDR3 in DNA: TGTGCCAGCAGTGTCAGGGCTGAAGCTTTCTTT. Residues: CASSVRAEAFF. Complete variable domain (other parts from reference TRBV2 and TRBJ1-1): EPEVTQTPSHQVTQMGQEVILRCVPISNHLYFYWYRQILGQKVEFLVSFYNNEISEKSEIFDDQFSVERPDGSNFTLKIRSTKLEDSAMYFCASSVRAEAFFGQGTRLTVV.

The table lists this clonotype with many counts. J is TRBJ2-7 and V is TRBV7-9; weak D call: TRBD1 (5 bases). Germline CDR1 SEHNR, CDR2 FQNEAQ (reference sequence). V lost 5 bases, J lost 3 bases, and 17 bases lay in between. The CDR3 spans 15 residues. This CDR3 is CASSQAAGMVYEQYF. CDR3 bases: TGTGCCAGCAGCCAAGCTGCAGGGATGGTCTACGAGCAGTACTTC.

V usage is TRBV27 and J usage is TRBJ1-3; perhaps TRBD1 as D (5 bases). This CDR3 region has 16 residues. Germline values: CDR1 MNHEY, CDR2 SMNVEV (reference sequence). The germline V and J ends were trimmed by 2 bases and 0 bases, with 11 bases remaining between them. DNA of the CDR3: TGTGCCAGCAGTTTAACCGGGGCACCCTCTGGAAACACCATATATTTT. Its translation is CASSLTGAPSGNTIYF.